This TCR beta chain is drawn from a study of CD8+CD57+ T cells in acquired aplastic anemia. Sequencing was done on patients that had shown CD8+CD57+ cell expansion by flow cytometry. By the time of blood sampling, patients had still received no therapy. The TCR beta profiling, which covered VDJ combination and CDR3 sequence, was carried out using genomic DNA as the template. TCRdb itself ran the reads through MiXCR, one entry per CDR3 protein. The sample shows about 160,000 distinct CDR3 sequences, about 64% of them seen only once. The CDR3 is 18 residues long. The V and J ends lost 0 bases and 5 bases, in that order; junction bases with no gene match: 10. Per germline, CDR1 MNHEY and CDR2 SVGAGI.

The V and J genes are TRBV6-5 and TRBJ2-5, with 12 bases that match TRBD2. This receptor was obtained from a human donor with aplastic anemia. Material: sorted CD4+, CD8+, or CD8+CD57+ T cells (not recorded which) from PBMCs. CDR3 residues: CASSYSSSGRARLETQYF. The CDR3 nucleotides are TGTGCCAGCAGTTACTCGTCTAGCGGGAGGGCCAGGCTGGAGACCCAGTACTTC.